This T cell receptor (beta chain) was profiled in a study of CD8 T cells in ankylosing spondylitis. Making use of molecular barcodes, quantitative 5'-RACE generated TCR beta libraries. TCRdb recomputed calls from the 5' RACE reads with MiXCR, one row per CDR3 protein. The table includes hundreds of thousands of distinct CDR3 sequences, approximately 12% detected once. V dropped 6 bases and J dropped 3 bases, with 18 bases sitting between them. From germline, CDR1 is MDHEN and CDR2 SYDVKM. The length of the CDR3 is 15 residues. This clonotype was picked up a small number of times. What it binds is not known. Study-wide points: About 8 highly homologous variants made up a TCR beta motif, and this motif appeared characteristic of ankylosing spondylitis blood.

The TCR comes from a male donor with ankylosing spondylitis. The J gene is TRBJ2-7, the V gene TRBV28; a weak D match, TRBD1 (6 bases). What was sequenced was blood, either unsorted or a sorted T cell fraction (not recorded which). CDR3 nucleotide sequence: TGTGCCAGCAGCCCCCCATCCGGACAGAGCTACGAGCAGTACTTC. Encoded protein: CASSPPSGQSYEQYF.